These 3 T cell receptor beta chains were sequenced from one sample in a study of CD8+ T cells in alopecia areata. The treatment denotes: oral pan-JAK inhibitor, 5-10 mg twice daily. Those with alopecia areata gave lesional scalp punch biopsies and peripheral blood. The sequencing template was cDNA reverse transcribed from extracted RNA. TCRdb's copy holds only in-frame clones and misses some; the assay was immunoSEQ multiplex PCR. The sample carries thousands of clones, over 60% recorded once. The material was skin, obtained at week 24, from a patient treated with tofacitinib. Every receptor here comes from a human donor with alopecia areata.

The rearrangement joins TRBV7-8 to TRBJ2-1; 8 bases align to TRBD2. The germline CDR1 and CDR2 sequences are SGHVS and FQNEAQ. V was pared by 1 base and J by 8 bases, with 13 bases of the junction left unmatched. The length of the CDR3 is 17 residues. CDR3 region: CASSLVFGTGGHDEQFF. CDR3 DNA sequence: TGTGCCAGCAGCTTAGTTTTCGGTACGGGGGGGCACGATGAGCAGTTCTTC.

The J gene is TRBJ2-2, the V gene TRBV7-2; the D gene is possibly TRBD1 (6 bases). This CDR3 is 14 amino acids long. CDR1 is SGHTA and CDR2 is FQGNSA in the germline V gene. The V and J ends lost 2 bases and 8 bases respectively, with 12 bases between them. The CDR3, as DNA: TGTGCCAGCAGCTTAAATACAGGGACGGGGGAGCTGTTTTTT. It is translated as CASSLNTGTGELFF.

The chain has TRBV6-1 and TRBJ2-4; the match to TRBD1 covers 8 bases. V lost 8 bases to trimming and J lost 7 bases; unmatched junction nucleotides: 10. This CDR3 contains 14 residues. The germline V gene encodes CDR1 MNHNS and CDR2 SASEGT. The CDR3 here is CASHSPRTGNIQYF. The CDR3 DNA follows: TGTGCCAGCCATTCACCAAGGACAGGGAACATTCAGTACTTC.